This T cell receptor (beta chain) came from a study of cytomegalovirus exposure and HLA in healthy donors. The study's findings and limits: Later analysis found that TCR beta chains associated with HLA were more clonally expanded than other, equally common chains. Reports showed the classifier diagnosing cytomegalovirus status with high specificity and sensitivity. The likely origin of a cluster of highly shared sequence variants was a sequencing artifact.

As regards this clone: No antigen is known for it.

V shed 5 bases and J shed 0 bases, with 26 bases lying between them. This CDR3 contains 19 residues. In germline, CDR1 is SGHNT, CDR2 YENEEA. Nominal health characterized the donors when sampled, though unrecorded immune exposures were likely. In the PCR, 60 Vbeta and 13 Jbeta primers were used. Sequencing used immunoSEQ multiplex PCR; TCRdb keeps in-frame clones, though not all of them. The profile shows some 130,000 clones, 65% to 80% of them singletons. The chain combines TRBV11-3 with TRBJ2-7, with a possible D match to TRBD2 (5 bases). The clonotype was recovered from a human donor in good health. Sample: PBMCs. The CDR3, as DNA: TGTGCCAGCAGCCACCGCGGTGGTGGTCACGCGGGTCCCTCCTACGAGCAGTACTTC. Amino acids: CASSHRGGGHAGPSYEQYF.